This record covers a single TCR beta chain. This clone may be a read error of a much larger clone one base away. This record comes from a study of T-cell reconstitution after alpha-beta-depleted transplantation in children. Preparing the TCRbeta library involved the use of unique molecular identifiers. In TCRdb, the PCR reads were re-called with MiXCR into one record per CDR3 protein. The sample lists more than 20,000 distinct CDR3 sequences; approximately 11% were seen once. There are 12 residues in the CDR3. Trimming stripped 5 bases from V and 9 bases from J, with 14 bases between. The germline V gene encodes CDR1 DFQATT and CDR2 SNEGSKA (reference sequence).

Sequenced material: PBMCs from the stem cell graft donor, taken from the stem cell graft. The chain links TRBV20-1 to TRBJ2-1; a weak D match, TRBD2 (6 bases). The receptor's source is a human donor who donated a stem cell graft to a child with chronic granulomatous disease. In nucleotides, the CDR3 is TGCAGTGCTCCCTTTCGGGAGTTTGAGCAGTTCTTC. Amino acids: CSAPFREFEQFF.